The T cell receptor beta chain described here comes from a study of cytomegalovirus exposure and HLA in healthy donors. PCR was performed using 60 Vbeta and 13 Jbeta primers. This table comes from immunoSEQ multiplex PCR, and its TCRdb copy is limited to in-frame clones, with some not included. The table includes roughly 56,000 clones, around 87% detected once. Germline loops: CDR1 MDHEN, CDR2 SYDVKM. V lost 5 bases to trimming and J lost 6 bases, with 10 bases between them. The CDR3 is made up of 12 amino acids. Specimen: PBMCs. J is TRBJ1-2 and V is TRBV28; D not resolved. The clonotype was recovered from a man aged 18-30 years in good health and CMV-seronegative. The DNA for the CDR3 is TGTGCCAGCAGTCCCTACTTCGATGGCTACACCTTC. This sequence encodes CASSPYFDGYTF.